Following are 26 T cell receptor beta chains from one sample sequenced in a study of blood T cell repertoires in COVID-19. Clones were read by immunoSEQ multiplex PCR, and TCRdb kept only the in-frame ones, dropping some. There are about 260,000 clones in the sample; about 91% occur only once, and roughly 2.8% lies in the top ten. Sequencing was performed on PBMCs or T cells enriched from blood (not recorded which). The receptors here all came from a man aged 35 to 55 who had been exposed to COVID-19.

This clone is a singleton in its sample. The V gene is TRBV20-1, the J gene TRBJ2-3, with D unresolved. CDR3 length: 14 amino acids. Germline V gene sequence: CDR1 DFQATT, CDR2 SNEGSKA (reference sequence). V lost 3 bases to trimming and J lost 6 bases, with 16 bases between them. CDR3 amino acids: CSASRRASSDTQYF. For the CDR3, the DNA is TGCAGTGCTAGTCGAAGAGCTAGTTCGGATACGCAGTATTTT.

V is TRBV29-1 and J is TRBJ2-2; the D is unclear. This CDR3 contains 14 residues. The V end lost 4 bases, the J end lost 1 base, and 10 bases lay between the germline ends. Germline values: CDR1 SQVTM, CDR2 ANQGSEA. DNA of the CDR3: TGCAGCGTTGTTTGGGCCATGAACACCGGGGAGCTGTTTTTT. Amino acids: CSVVWAMNTGELFF.

The CDR3 coding sequence is TGTGCCATCAGCACGGGACTAGCGGGAGCACAGGAGACCCAGTACTTC. Encoded protein: CAISTGLAGAQETQYF. The chain recombines TRBV10-3 with TRBJ2-5; 14 bases match TRBD2. Trimming removed 6 bases from V and 5 bases from J; junction bases left unmatched: 8. From germline, CDR1 is ENHRY and CDR2 SYGVKD. CDR3 length equals 16 residues.

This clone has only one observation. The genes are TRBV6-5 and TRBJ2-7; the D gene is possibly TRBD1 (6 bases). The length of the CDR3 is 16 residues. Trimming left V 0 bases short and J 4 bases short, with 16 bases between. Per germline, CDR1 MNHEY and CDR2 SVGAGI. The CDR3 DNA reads TGTGCCAGCAGTTACTCGAAGGGAAGTGGACAGTACGAGCAGTACTTC. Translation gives CASSYSKGSGQYEQYF.

DNA for the CDR3: TGTGCCAGCTTCATGAGGGTGAGCACTGAAGCTTTCTTT. This translates into CASFMRVSTEAFF. This chain uses TRBV7-8 with TRBJ1-1; D gene ambiguous. Germline values: CDR1 SGHVS, CDR2 FQNEAQ. This CDR3 region has 13 residues. V lost 8 bases and J 4 bases, leaving 14 bases between the germline ends.

Here the CDR3 reads CASSSTGTAPNTEAFF. CDR3 sequence (DNA): TGTGCCAGCAGCTCAACCGGGACAGCACCGAACACTGAAGCTTTCTTT. The chain has TRBV9 and TRBJ1-1; 7 bases are a match to TRBD1. J lost 1 base, V lost 4 bases, and 10 bases had no gene match. Per the germline V gene, CDR1 is SGDLS and CDR2 is YYNGEE. This CDR3 spans 16 amino acids.

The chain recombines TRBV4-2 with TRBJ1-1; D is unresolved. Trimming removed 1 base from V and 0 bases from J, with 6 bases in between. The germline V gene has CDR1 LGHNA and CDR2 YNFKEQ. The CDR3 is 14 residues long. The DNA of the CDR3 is TGTGCCAGCAGCCAAGGTGGCCTGAACACTGAAGCTTTCTTT. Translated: CASSQGGLNTEAFF.

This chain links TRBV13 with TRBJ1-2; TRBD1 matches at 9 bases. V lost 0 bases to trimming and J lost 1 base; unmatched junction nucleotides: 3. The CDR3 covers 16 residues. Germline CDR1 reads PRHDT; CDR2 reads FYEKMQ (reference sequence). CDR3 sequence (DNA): TGTGCCAGCAGCTTAGGCGGGACAGGGAGTAACTATGGCTACACCTTC. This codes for CASSLGGTGSNYGYTF.

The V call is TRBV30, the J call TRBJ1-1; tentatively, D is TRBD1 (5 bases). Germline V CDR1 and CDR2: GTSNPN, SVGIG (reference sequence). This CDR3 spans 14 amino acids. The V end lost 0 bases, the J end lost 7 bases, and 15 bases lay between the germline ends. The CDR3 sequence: CAWSVGYRRLEAFF. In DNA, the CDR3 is TGTGCCTGGAGTGTAGGGTACAGGAGACTTGAAGCTTTCTTT.

CDR3 bases: TGCGCCAGCAGCTCTACACAGGGCTACTACGAGCAGTACTTC. Protein: CASSSTQGYYEQYF. The gene calls are TRBV5-1 and TRBJ2-7; weak D call: TRBD1 (6 bases). Germline CDR1 SGHRS, CDR2 YFSETQ. The CDR3 extends over 14 amino acids. Trimming removed 3 bases from V and 3 bases from J, with 13 bases in between.

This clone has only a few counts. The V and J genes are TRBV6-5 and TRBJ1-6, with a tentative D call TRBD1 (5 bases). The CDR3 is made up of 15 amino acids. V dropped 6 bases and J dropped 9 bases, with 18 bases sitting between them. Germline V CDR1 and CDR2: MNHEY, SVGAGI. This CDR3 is CASSPRAGVASPLHF. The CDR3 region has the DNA TGTGCCAGCAGCCCCAGAGCGGGGGTGGCTTCACCCCTCCACTTT.

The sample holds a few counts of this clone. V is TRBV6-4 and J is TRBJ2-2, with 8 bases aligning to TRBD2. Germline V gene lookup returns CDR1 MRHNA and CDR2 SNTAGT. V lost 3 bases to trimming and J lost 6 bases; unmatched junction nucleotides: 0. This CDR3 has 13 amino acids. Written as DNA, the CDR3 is TGTGCCAGCAGTGAGCGGGAGGCCGGGGAGCTGTTTTTT. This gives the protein CASSEREAGELFF.

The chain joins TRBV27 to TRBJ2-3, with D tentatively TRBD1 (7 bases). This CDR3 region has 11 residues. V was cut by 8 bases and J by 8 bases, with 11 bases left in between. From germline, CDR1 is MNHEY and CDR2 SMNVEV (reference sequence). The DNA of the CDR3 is TGTGCCAGCGCAGGGGGAGGTACGCAGTATTTT. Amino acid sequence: CASAGGGTQYF.

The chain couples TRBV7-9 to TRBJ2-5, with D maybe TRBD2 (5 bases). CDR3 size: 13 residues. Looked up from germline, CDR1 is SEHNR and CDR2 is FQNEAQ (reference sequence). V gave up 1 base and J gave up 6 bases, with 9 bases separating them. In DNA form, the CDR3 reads TGTGCCAGCAGCTTAGGAGGGTTGAAGACCCAGTACTTC. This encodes CASSLGGLKTQYF.

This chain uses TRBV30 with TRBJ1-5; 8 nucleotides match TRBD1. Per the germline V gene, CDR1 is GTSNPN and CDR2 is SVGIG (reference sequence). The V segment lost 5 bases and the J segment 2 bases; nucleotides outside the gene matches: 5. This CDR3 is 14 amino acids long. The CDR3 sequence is CAWDPGQGNQPQHF. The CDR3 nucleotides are TGTGCCTGGGACCCGGGACAGGGCAATCAGCCCCAGCATTTT.

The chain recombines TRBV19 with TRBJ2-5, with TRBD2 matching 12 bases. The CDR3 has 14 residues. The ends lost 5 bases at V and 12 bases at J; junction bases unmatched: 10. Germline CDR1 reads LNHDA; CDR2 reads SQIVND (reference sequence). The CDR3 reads CASSSTSGGARKYF. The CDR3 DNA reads TGTGCCAGTAGTTCGACTAGCGGGGGAGCTAGAAAGTACTTC.

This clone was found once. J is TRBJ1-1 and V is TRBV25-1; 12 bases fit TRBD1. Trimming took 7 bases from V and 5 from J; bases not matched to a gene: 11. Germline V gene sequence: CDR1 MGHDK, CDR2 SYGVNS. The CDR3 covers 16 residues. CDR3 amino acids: CASKNTGTGGWTEAFF. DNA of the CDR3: TGTGCCAGCAAGAATACCGGGACAGGGGGCTGGACTGAAGCTTTCTTT.

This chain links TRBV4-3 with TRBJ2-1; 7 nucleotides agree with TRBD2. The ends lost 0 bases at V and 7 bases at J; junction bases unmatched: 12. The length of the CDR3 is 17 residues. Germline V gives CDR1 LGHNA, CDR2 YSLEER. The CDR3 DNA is TGCGCCAGCAGCCAAGAAGTGCTAGCGGTCTTTAAGAATGAGCAGTTCTTC. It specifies CASSQEVLAVFKNEQFF.

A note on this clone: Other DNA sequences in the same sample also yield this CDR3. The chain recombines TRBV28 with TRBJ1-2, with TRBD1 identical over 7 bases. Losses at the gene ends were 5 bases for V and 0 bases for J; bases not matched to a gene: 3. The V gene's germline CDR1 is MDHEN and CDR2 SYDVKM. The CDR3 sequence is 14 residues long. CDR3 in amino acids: CASSVTGTNYGYTF. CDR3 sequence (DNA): TGTGCCAGCAGTGTGACAGGGACTAACTATGGCTACACCTTC.

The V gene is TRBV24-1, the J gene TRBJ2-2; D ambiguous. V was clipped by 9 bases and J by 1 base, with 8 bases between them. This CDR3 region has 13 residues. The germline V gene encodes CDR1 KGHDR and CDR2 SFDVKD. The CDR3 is CATHPGNTGELFF. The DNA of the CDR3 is TGTGCCACCCACCCAGGGAACACCGGGGAGCTGTTTTTT.

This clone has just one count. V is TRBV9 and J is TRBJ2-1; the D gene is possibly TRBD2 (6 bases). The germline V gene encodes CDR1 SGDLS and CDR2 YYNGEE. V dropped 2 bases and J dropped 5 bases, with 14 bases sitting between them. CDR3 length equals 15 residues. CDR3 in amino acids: CASSVRGRGDNEQFF. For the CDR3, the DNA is TGTGCCAGCAGCGTTCGGGGCCGCGGGGACAATGAGCAGTTCTTC.

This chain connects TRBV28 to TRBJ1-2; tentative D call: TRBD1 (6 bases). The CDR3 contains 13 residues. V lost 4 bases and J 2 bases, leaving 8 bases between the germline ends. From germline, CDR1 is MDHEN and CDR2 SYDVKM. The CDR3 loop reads CASSSQGNYGYTF. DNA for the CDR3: TGTGCCAGCAGTTCTCAGGGGAACTATGGCTACACCTTC.

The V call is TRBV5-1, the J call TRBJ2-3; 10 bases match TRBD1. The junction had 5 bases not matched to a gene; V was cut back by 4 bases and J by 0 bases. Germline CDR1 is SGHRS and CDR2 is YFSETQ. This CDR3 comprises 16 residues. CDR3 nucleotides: TGCGCCAGCAGCGTGGGACAGGGGCGTAGCACAGATACGCAGTATTTT. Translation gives CASSVGQGRSTDTQYF.

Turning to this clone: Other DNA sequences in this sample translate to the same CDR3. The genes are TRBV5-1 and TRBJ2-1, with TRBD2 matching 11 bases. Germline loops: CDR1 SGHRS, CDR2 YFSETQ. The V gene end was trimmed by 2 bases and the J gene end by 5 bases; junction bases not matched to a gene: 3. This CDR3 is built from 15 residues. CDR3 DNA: TGCGCCAGCAGCTTAGGGACTAGCGGTAACAATGAGCAGTTCTTC. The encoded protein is CASSLGTSGNNEQFF.

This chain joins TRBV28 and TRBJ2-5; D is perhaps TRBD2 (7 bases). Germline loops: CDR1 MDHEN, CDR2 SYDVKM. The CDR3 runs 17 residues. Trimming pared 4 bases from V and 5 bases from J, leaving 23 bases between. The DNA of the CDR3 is TGTGCCAGCAGTTCTCCCCCTGGGAGGGGGAGTCGGGAGACCCAGTACTTC. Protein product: CASSSPPGRGSRETQYF.

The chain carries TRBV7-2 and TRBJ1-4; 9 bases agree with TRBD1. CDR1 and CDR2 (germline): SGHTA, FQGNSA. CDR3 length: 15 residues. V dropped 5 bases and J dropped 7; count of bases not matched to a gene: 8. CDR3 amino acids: CASSARQGEGEKLFF. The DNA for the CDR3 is TGTGCCAGCAGCGCCCGACAGGGGGAGGGTGAAAAACTGTTTTTT.